Described below is a single T cell receptor (beta chain) sequence and its context. The antigen is not known. These data come from a study of CXCR3-negative and CXCR3-positive naive CD8 T cells. General study results and limits: Similar TRBV-TRBJ gene usage was seen in naive CXCR3-negative and CXCR3-positive cells, but not in memory cells. Naive CXCR3-positive cells had TRB CDR3s more hydrophobic than those of CXCR3-negative naive cells.

Per CD8+ T cell subset, triplicate sorts of 300,000 or so cells each were done. UMI-labeled 5' RACE TRB cDNA libraries were prepared from the cells. TCRdb re-called the 5' RACE reads and gives one entry per CDR3 protein, without DNA. Reported are 90,000 to 100,000 distinct CDR3 sequences; the ten largest clones contain 0.95% to 1.4%. This CDR3 has 12 amino acids. Germline V gene lookup returns CDR1 SGHDN and CDR2 FVKESK. Sequenced: naive CXCR3+ CD8+ T cells from blood. Subset denoted: CD45RO-CCR7+CD27+CD95- naive CD8+ T cells expressing CXCR3 (TNR3+). This rearrangement joins TRBV14 to TRBJ2-7. This receptor was obtained from a human donor in good health. Some clones in this sample may be carry-over from other donors' samples. The CDR3 loop reads CASSDRSYEQYF.